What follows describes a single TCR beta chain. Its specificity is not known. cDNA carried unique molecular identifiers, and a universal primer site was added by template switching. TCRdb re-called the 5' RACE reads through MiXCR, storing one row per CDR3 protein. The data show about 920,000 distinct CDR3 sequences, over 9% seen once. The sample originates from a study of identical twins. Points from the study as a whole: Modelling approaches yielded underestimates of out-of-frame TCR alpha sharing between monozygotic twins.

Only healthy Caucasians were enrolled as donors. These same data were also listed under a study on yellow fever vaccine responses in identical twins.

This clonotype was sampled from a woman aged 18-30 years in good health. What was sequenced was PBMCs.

The chain's CDR3 is CATSDQKTPAGSYNEQFF. The CDR3 DNA reads TGTGCCACCAGTGATCAAAAGACCCCGGCGGGCTCCTACAATGAGCAGTTCTTC. The rearrangement links TRBV24-1 to TRBJ2-1; maybe TRBD2 (5 bases). Germline V CDR1 and CDR2: KGHDR, SFDVKD. This CDR3 comprises 18 residues. Trimming removed 3 bases at V and 0 bases at J, with 17 bases between.